This TCR beta chain is drawn from a study of blood T cells in healthy people across ages. Whole-study findings and limits: Higher diversity, along with more naive CD4+ cells, distinguished long-lived donors from aged donors. It was held that the diversity estimates obtained from one million T cells were underestimates.

This clonotype was seen a few times. Its cognate antigen is unknown. It was with a sample-barcoded 5' primer and a J-beta primer mix that a second PCR of roughly 7 to 12 cycles was run. TCRdb passed the 5' RACE reads through MiXCR, listing each CDR3 protein once. The table includes around 800,000 distinct CDR3 sequences, around 45% detected once. CDR3 size: 16 residues. The germline V gene has CDR1 KGHSH and CDR2 LQKENI. The sequencing input was blood. V and J are TRBV18 and TRBJ2-1, with D unclear. TRBJ2-7 matches the DNA end more closely, so the J call is doubtful. The source of this sequence is a man between 60 and 75 years old in good health. The CDR3 sequence is CASSPQTSGSYNEQYF. The CDR3 coding sequence is TGTGCCAGCTCACCTCAAACCTCTGGATCCTACAATGAGCAGTACTTC.